A selection of T cell receptor beta chains follows, all from one sample in a study of shared clonotypes between healthy human individuals. Data came from immunoSEQ multiplex PCR; TCRdb stores just in-frame clones and leaves some out. Counted here are about 1 million clones, about 74% occurring once; the ten biggest clones make up roughly 1.5%. The specimen sequenced was memory CD4+ T cells sorted from blood. The origin of the receptors is a man between 18 and 29 years old in good health. Both conserved end residues are part of each CDR3. D genes are given only for firm matches. Expanded clones get a size class; other rows say once, few or many, or leave the size out.

size	V	J	D	DNA	CDR3
.	TRBV6-5	TRBJ1-4	.	TGTGCCAGCAAAGTTAATGAAAAACTGTTTTTT	CASKVNEKLFF
.	TRBV30	TRBJ2-7	TRBD1	TGTGCCTGGATGCGTCAGGGGGCAGGGGAGCAGTACTTC	CAWMRQGAGEQYF
.	TRBV27	TRBJ1-1	.	TGTGCCAGCAGTTTCTATAGGGATAGGATCACTGAAGCTTTCTTT	CASSFYRDRITEAFF
.	TRBV7-2	TRBJ2-7	.	TGTGCCAGCAGCTTAGCGGGTACGGGAGTCCCCTCGGGCGAGCAGTACTTC	CASSLAGTGVPSGEQYF
.	TRBV19	TRBJ1-4	.	TGTGCCAGTACCTACAATGAAAAACTGTTTTTT	CASTYNEKLFF
.	TRBV2	TRBJ2-1	TRBD1	TGTGCCAGCAATTACTACAGGGGCTCCTACAATGAGCAGTTCTTC	CASNYYRGSYNEQFF
.	TRBV27	TRBJ2-5	TRBD1	TGTGCCAGCCTTATGTACCTCAGGGGGTACCAAGAGACCCAGTACTTC	CASLMYLRGYQETQYF
.	TRBV19	TRBJ2-1	.	TGTGCCAGTAGTACCTTAAGTAGGAATGAGCAGTTCTTC	CASSTLSRNEQFF
.	TRBV19	TRBJ2-3	TRBD2	TGTGCCAGTAGTATTCTAGCGGGAGGCACAGATACGCAGTATTTT	CASSILAGGTDTQYF
.	TRBV11-1	TRBJ1-2	TRBD1	TGTGCCAGCAGCACGCAACAGGGGGCATCCGGCTACACCTTC	CASSTQQGASGYTF
.	TRBV5-1	TRBJ2-3	TRBD2	TGCGCCAGCAGCTTGGGGGCGCGGGAGGAAGGAGATACGCAGTATTTT	CASSLGAREEGDTQYF
once	TRBV13	TRBJ2-1	TRBD1	TGTGCCAGCAGCGCCGGGACAGGGATTGGGAATGAGCAGTTCTTC	CASSAGTGIGNEQFF
.	TRBV10-1	TRBJ2-7	.	TGCGCCACCTCGATGGACGGGCGGCAGTACTTC	CATSMDGRQYF
.	TRBV7-9	TRBJ2-3	TRBD1	TGTGCCAGCAGCTTGACAGGGGTCACAGATACGCAGTATTTT	CASSLTGVTDTQYF
.	TRBV5-5	TRBJ2-3	TRBD2	TGTGCCAGCACCTCGAGGCGGGAGCGTACAGATACGCAGTATTTT	CASTSRRERTDTQYF
.	TRBV7-7	TRBJ2-3	.	TGTGCTAGCAGCTTAGACGGGAGCGGGACAGATACGCAGTATTTT	CASSLDGSGTDTQYF
.	TRBV6-6	TRBJ2-7	TRBD1	TGTGCCATCAAAAGGGGGCTTGCCTACGAGCAGTACTTC	CAIKRGLAYEQYF
.	TRBV5-1	TRBJ1-6	.	TGCGCCAGCAGGGCTCAGGAGAATAATTCACCCCTCCACTTT	CASRAQENNSPLHF
once	TRBV5-1	TRBJ2-5	TRBD1	TGCGCCAGCAGCCGCGGGACAGGATACCTAGAGACCCAGTACTTC	CASSRGTGYLETQYF
once	TRBV10-3	TRBJ2-1	TRBD1	TGTGCCATCAGTGGACCGACAGGGGGCAAAAATGAGCAGTTCTTC	CAISGPTGGKNEQFF
few	TRBV7-2	TRBJ2-1	.	TGTGCCAGCAGCCCGAGGACTGGCTACAATGAGCAGTTCTTC	CASSPRTGYNEQFF
.	TRBV4-2	TRBJ2-3	TRBD2	TGTGCCAGCAGCCAAATTCTAGCGGGGGGGAACACAGATACGCAGTATTTT	CASSQILAGGNTDTQYF
many	TRBV7-9	TRBJ2-5	TRBD1	TGTGCCAGCAGCCCCTCCGGGACAGGGGGCAAGGAGACCCAGTACTTC	CASSPSGTGGKETQYF
.	TRBV18	TRBJ2-7	TRBD2	TGTGCCAGCTCTCCTAGCGGGAGGGTAGGGGAGCAGTACTTC	CASSPSGRVGEQYF
.	TRBV5-5	TRBJ2-7	TRBD2	TGTGCCAGCAGCTTGGCCGACTGGGGAGGGGCCTACGAGCAGTACTTC	CASSLADWGGAYEQYF
.	TRBV28	TRBJ1-2	TRBD1	TGTGCCAGCAGGTCACAGGGGAGCTATGGCTACACCTTC	CASRSQGSYGYTF
.	TRBV4-1	TRBJ2-3	TRBD2	TGCGCCAGCAGCCCAATTCAGCGGGATAGCACAGATACGCAGTATTTT	CASSPIQRDSTDTQYF
.	TRBV6-5	TRBJ1-5	TRBD1	TGTGCCAGCAGACGGGACAGGGTTGGGCAGCCCCAGCATTTT	CASRRDRVGQPQHF
.	TRBV5-1	TRBJ2-3	.	TGCGCCAGCAGCTTGGTCTCGGGGGCTGGAGATACGCAGTATTTT	CASSLVSGAGDTQYF
once	TRBV6-5	TRBJ1-5	.	TGTGCCAGCAGGACCCAAAGTGGGAGCAATCAGCCCCAGCACTTT	CASRTQSGSNQPQHF
once	TRBV7-6	TRBJ2-3	TRBD2	TGTGCCAGCAGCCCAGAGCGGGGAAGCACAGATACGCAGTATTTT	CASSPERGSTDTQYF
.	TRBV10-3	TRBJ2-3	.	TGTGCCATCAGTGAAACCCCAGATACGCAGTATTTT	CAISETPDTQYF
.	TRBV5-1	TRBJ2-3	.	TGCGCCAGCCTCAAGGGGGACTATAGCACAGATACGCAGTATTTT	CASLKGDYSTDTQYF
.	TRBV13	TRBJ2-1	.	TGTGCCAGCAGCTTTACCCTCCTTAGAGAGCAGTTCTTC	CASSFTLLREQFF
.	TRBV9	TRBJ2-1	.	TGTGCCAGCAGCGTAGGACCTCTAGGGGACTCCCCTAACAATGAGCAGTTCTTC	CASSVGPLGDSPNNEQFF
.	TRBV9	TRBJ2-7	TRBD1	TGTGCCAGCAGCGTAGACAGGGGTGGGGGCGAGCAGTACTTC	CASSVDRGGGEQYF
.	TRBV5-1	TRBJ2-7	TRBD1	TGCGCCAGCAGCTTGGGAGGGACAGTAGTTTACGAGCAGTACTTC	CASSLGGTVVYEQYF
.	TRBV14	TRBJ2-6	.	TGTGCCAGCAGCCAGGGCTCTGGGGCCAACGTCCTGACTTTC	CASSQGSGANVLTF
.	TRBV6-5	TRBJ2-7	TRBD1	TGTGCCAGCAGTTACTCAGTCGGGACAGGGGGCGAGCAGTACTTC	CASSYSVGTGGEQYF
.	TRBV11-2	TRBJ2-7	TRBD2	TGTGCCAGCAGCTTCGGGAGCGGGGGGAGCTCCTACGAGCAGTACTTC	CASSFGSGGSSYEQYF
many	TRBV6-5	TRBJ1-5	.	TGTGCCAGCAGTTACGCGTCAGGGGGCAATCAGCCCCAGCATTTT	CASSYASGGNQPQHF
few	TRBV19	TRBJ2-7	.	TGTGCCAGTAGTACTCCCTCGATGGGCGAGCAGTACTTC	CASSTPSMGEQYF
once	TRBV6-1	TRBJ2-7	.	TGTGCCAGCAGCGTTGTAGGCCGCTACGAGCAGTACTTC	CASSVVGRYEQYF
.	TRBV11-2	TRBJ2-2	.	TGTGCCAGCAGCTCCGTAGTGGCCGGCGGGGAGCTGTTTTTT	CASSSVVAGGELFF
once	TRBV7-2	TRBJ2-3	.	TGTGCCAGCACCCGAGGGGCGGGACCTAGCACAGATACGCAGTATTTT	CASTRGAGPSTDTQYF
.	TRBV6-5	TRBJ2-5	.	TGTGCCAGCAGGCCGGACAAGGGGGAGACCCAGTACTTC	CASRPDKGETQYF
.	TRBV5-1	TRBJ2-2	TRBD2	TGCGCCAGCAGCACCGCGGTAGCGGGGGCCGCGAACACCGGGGAGCTGTTTTTT	CASSTAVAGAANTGELFF
.	TRBV10-3	TRBJ2-1	.	TGTGCCATCAGTGATCCTGGACTTGGTGAGCAGTTCTTC	CAISDPGLGEQFF
.	TRBV10-2	TRBJ2-7	TRBD2	TGCGCCAGCAGTGAGTCGACTCTGGGACTAGCGGGGGCCTACGAGCAGTACTTC	CASSESTLGLAGAYEQYF
.	TRBV27	TRBJ2-3	.	TGTGCCAGCAGTGAACTAGAGGTAGATACGCAGTATTTT	CASSELEVDTQYF